The source of this TCR beta chain is a study of T cell responses to AZD1222 COVID-19 vaccine. Method: immunoSEQ multiplex PCR; TCRdb's copy keeps in-frame clones and lacks some. The data contain about 140,000 clones, just over 90% of them singletons. Notes on the study in general: Increases in Spike-specific TCR breadth and depth were seen after two AZD1222 doses.

This clone showed up just once. What it binds is unknown. CDR1 is KGHSH and CDR2 is LQKENI in the germline V gene. The V gene lost 2 bases and the J gene lost 3 bases, with 11 bases spanning the gap. The CDR3 covers 16 residues. The TCR sequence derives from an adult who received the AZD1222 COVID-19 vaccine. Sequencing was performed on peripheral blood, taken 28 days after the second AZD1222 dose. The chain joins TRBV18 to TRBJ2-6, with no clear D. The CDR3 loop reads CASSPTSLGGANVLTF. The DNA for the CDR3 is TGTGCCAGCTCACCAACGTCTTTAGGTGGGGCCAACGTCCTGACTTTC.